Sequencing of this T cell receptor beta chain was carried out in a study of siplizumab effects on memory and regulatory T cells. Remarks on this clone: Its antigen is unidentified.

General study findings and limits: Naive T cells looked more diverse than memory cells, and they looked like major contributors to the alloresponse. A minor fraction of alloreactive clones, and no more, mapped to unstimulated subsets. Reactions containing siplizumab showed mappable alloreactive CD4+ clones averaging approximately 75% Treg-derived, versus 25% to 30% in controls. Alloreactive sequences whose origin lay in unstimulated CD4+ memory cells were significantly reduced by siplizumab.

V lost 0 bases to trimming and J lost 0 bases, with 15 bases between them. The CDR3 sequence is 18 residues long. CDR1 and CDR2 from the germline V gene are SGHKS and YYEKEE (reference sequence). Only in-frame clones appear in the TCRdb table, and some are missing; sequencing was by immunoSEQ multiplex PCR. This sample has some 100,000 clones, with more than 85% found just once. The rearrangement joins TRBV5-5 to TRBJ2-2; D is possibly TRBD1 or TRBD2 (6 bases each). The TCR originated in a human donor in good health. Some clones in this sample may be carry-over from other donors' samples. Sequenced input: CD4+ T cells sorted from blood. As DNA, the CDR3 is TGTGCCAGCAGCTTGGCCCGTTTGGGGGGCGCGAACACCGGGGAGCTGTTTTTT. Amino acid sequence: CASSLARLGGANTGELFF. Supplemented by reference TRBV5-5 and TRBJ2-2, the full variable domain reads DAGVTQSPTHLIKTRGQQVTLRCSPISGHKSVSWYQQVLGQGPQFIFQYYEKEERGRGNFPDRFSARQFPNYSSELNVNALLLGDSALYLCASSLARLGGANTGELFFGEGSRLTVL.